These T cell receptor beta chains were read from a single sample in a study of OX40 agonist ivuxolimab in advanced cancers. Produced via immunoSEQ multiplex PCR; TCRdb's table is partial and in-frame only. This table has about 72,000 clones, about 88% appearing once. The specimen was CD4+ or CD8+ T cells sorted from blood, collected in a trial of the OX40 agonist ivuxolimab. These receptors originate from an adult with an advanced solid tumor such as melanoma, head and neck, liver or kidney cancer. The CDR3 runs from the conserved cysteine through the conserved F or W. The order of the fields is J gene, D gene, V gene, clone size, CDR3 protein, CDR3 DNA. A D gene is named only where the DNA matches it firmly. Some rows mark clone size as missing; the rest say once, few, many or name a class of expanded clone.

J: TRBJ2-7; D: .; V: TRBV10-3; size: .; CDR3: CAISERPADEQYF; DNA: TGTGCCATCAGTGAGCGCCCAGCCGACGAGCAGTACTTC
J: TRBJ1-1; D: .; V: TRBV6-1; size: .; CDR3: CASSPLGPGNTEAFF; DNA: TGTGCCAGCAGTCCCCTGGGGCCGGGTAACACTGAAGCTTTCTTT
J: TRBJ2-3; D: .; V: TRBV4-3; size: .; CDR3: CASSQRRGDTQYF; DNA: TGCGCCAGCAGCCAAAGGAGGGGAGATACGCAGTATTTT
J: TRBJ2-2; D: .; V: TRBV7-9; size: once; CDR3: CASSLVWTGGTGELFF; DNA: TGTGCCAGCAGCTTAGTTTGGACCGGGGGCACCGGGGAGCTGTTTTTT
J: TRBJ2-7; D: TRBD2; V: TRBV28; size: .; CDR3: CASRGTSSYEQYF; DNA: TGTGCCAGCAGAGGGACTAGCTCCTACGAGCAGTACTTC
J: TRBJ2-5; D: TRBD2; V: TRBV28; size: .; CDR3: CASSLSGGETQYF; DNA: TGTGCCAGCAGTTTGTCGGGGGGTGAGACCCAGTACTTC
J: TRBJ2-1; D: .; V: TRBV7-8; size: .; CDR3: CASSSTLFDSRQFF; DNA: TGTGCCAGCAGCTCAACCCTTTTTGACAGTCGCCAGTTCTTC
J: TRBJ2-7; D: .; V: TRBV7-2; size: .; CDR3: CASSFIRDAYEQYF; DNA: TGTGCCAGCAGCTTTATCCGGGACGCCTACGAGCAGTACTTC
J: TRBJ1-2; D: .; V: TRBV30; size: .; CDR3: CAWSAARGYTF; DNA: TGTGCCTGGAGTGCCGCTCGAGGCTACACCTTC
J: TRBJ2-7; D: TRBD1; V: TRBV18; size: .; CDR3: CASSPLGTGAYEQYF; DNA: TGTGCCAGCTCACCCCTAGGGACAGGGGCCTACGAGCAGTACTTC
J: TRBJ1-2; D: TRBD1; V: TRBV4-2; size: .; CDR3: CASSQVGDRGGTEGYTF; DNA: TGTGCCAGCAGCCAAGTGGGGGACAGGGGAGGGACGGAAGGCTACACCTTC
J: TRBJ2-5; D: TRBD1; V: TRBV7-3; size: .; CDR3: CASSLNSGGDGETQYF; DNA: TGTGCCAGCAGCTTAAATTCAGGGGGCGATGGCGAGACCCAGTACTTC
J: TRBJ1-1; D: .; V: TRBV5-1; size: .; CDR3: CASSLGDTTEAFF; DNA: TGCGCCAGCAGCTTGGGCGATACCACTGAAGCTTTCTTT
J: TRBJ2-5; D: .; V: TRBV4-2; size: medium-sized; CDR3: CASSQGGEGETQYF; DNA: TGTGCCAGCAGCCAAGGAGGGGAAGGGGAGACCCAGTACTTC
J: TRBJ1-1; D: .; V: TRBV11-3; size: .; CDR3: CASSLDRERVAFF; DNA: TGTGCCAGCAGCTTAGACAGGGAACGGGTTGCTTTCTTT
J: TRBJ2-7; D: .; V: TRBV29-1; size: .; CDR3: CSAVQHEQYF; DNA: TGCAGCGCCGTTCAACACGAGCAGTACTTC
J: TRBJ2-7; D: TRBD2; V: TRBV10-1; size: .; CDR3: CASSPRTSGVYEQYF; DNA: TGCGCCAGCAGCCCCCGGACTAGCGGGGTCTACGAGCAGTACTTC
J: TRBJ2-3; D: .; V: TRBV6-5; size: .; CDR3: CASSYLGRTDTQYF; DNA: TGTGCCAGCAGTTACCTGGGACGCACAGATACGCAGTATTTT
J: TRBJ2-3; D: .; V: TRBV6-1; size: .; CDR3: CASRPQGGSDTQYF; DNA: TGTGCCAGCAGGCCCCAAGGAGGGTCAGATACGCAGTATTTT
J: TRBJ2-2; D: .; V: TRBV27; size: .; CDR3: CASSPRQSLPGELFF; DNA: TGTGCCAGCAGTCCGCGACAGTCTCTCCCCGGGGAGCTGTTTTTT
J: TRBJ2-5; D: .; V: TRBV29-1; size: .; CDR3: CSGNDRLLGETQYF; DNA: TGCAGCGGAAACGACAGACTACTAGGGGAGACCCAGTACTTC
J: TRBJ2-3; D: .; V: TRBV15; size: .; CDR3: CATSREPTADTQYF; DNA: TGTGCCACCAGCAGAGAGCCTACAGCGGATACGCAGTATTTT
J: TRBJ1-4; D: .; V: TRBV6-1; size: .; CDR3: CATSQTVGKEKLFF; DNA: TGTGCCACGAGCCAGACAGTCGGGAAGGAAAAACTGTTTTTT
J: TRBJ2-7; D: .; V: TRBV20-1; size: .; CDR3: CSAPPQYF; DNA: TGCAGTGCTCCCCCGCAGTACTTC
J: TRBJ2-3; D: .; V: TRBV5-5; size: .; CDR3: CASSLLEGQWGTDTQYF; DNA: TGTGCCAGCAGCTTGTTGGAGGGCCAGTGGGGCACAGATACGCAGTATTTT
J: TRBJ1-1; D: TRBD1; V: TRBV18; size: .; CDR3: CASVPGQGTEAFF; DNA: TGTGCCAGCGTTCCGGGACAGGGCACTGAAGCTTTCTTT
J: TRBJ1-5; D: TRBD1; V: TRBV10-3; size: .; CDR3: CAAADGQGARNQPQHF; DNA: TGTGCCGCGGCCGACGGACAGGGGGCGCGGAATCAGCCCCAGCATTTT
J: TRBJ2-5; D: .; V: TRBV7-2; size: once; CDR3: CASSLVGGQETQYF; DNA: TGTGCCAGCAGCTTAGTAGGGGGACAAGAGACCCAGTACTTC
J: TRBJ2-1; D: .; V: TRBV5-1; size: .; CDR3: CASTRGDLLYNEQFF; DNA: TGCGCCAGCACCCGGGGAGACCTCCTTTACAATGAGCAGTTCTTC
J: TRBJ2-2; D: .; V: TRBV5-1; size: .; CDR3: CASSFEFPGELFF; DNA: TGCGCCAGCAGCTTCGAGTTTCCCGGGGAGCTGTTTTTT
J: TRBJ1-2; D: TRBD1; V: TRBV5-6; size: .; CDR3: CASSFPTGGSNYGYTF; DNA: TGTGCCAGCAGCTTTCCGACAGGGGGATCTAACTATGGCTACACCTTC
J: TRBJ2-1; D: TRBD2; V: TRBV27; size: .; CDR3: CASSFLTRGLAGVNEQFF; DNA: TGTGCCAGCAGTTTTCTCACGAGGGGACTAGCGGGAGTCAATGAGCAGTTCTTC
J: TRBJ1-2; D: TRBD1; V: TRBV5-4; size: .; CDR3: CASSLVGQGIYTF; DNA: TGTGCCAGCAGCTTGGTGGGACAGGGAATTTACACCTTC
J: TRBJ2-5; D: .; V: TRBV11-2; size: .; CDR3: CASSLGSQGIETQYF; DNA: TGTGCCAGCAGCTTAGGATCCCAGGGGATAGAGACCCAGTACTTC
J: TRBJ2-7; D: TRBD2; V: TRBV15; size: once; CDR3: CATSREVGFGGATYEQYF; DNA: TGTGCCACCAGCAGAGAGGTAGGGTTCGGGGGGGCAACCTACGAGCAGTACTTC
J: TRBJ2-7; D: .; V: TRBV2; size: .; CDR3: CASRGTALGPESPF; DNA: TGTGCCAGCAGGGGGACGGCGCTCGGACCGGAGTCTCCCTTC
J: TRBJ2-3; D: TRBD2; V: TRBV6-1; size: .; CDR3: CASSDSRRGGVDTQYF; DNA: TGTGCCAGCAGTGATAGTCGGCGGGGGGGTGTGGATACGCAGTATTTT
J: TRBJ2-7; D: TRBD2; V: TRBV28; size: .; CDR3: CASSLYGGRGEQYF; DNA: TGTGCCAGCAGTTTATACGGCGGGAGGGGGGAGCAGTACTTC
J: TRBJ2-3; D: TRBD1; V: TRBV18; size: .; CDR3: CASSPTNPGQRFTDTQYF; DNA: TGTGCCAGCTCACCGACAAACCCGGGACAGAGGTTCACAGATACGCAGTATTTT
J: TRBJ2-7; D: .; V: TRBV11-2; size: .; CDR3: CASSNTGGGSYEQYF; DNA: TGTGCCAGCAGCAACACAGGGGGGGGCTCCTACGAGCAGTACTTC
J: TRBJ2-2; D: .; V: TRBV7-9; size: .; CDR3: CASSLAPGATGELFF; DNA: TGTGCCAGCAGCTTAGCCCCGGGGGCCACCGGGGAGCTGTTTTTT
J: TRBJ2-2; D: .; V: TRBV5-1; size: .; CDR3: CASSLVGWMGTGELFF; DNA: TGCGCCAGCAGCTTGGTTGGGTGGATGGGCACCGGGGAGCTGTTTTTT
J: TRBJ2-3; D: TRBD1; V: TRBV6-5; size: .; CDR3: CASSEQGANTQYF; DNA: TGTGCCAGCAGTGAACAGGGGGCAAATACGCAGTATTTT
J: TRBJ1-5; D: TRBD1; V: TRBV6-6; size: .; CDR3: CASSWDRPDQPQHF; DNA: TGTGCCAGCAGTTGGGACAGGCCAGATCAGCCTCAGCATTTT
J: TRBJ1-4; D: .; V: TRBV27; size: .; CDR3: CASSSRTVLNEKLFF; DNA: TGTGCCAGCAGTTCCCGGACAGTTCTTAATGAAAAACTGTTTTTT
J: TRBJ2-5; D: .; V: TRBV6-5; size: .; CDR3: CASSYSWAPVVGTQYF; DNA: TGTGCCAGCAGTTACTCCTGGGCCCCGGTGGTAGGGACCCAGTACTTC
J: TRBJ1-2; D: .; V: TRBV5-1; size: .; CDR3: CASSGDNYGYTF; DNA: TGCGCCAGCAGCGGGGACAACTATGGCTACACCTTC